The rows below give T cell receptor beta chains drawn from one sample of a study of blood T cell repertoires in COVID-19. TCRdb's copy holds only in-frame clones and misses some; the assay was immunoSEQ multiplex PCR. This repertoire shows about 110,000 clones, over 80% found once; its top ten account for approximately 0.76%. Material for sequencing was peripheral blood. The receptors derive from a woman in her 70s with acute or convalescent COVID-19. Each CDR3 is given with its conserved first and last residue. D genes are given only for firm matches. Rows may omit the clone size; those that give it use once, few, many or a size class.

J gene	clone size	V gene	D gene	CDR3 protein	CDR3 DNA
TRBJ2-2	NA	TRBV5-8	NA	CASSLSYRRRTGELFF	TGTGCCAGCAGCTTAAGCTACAGGCGTCGTACCGGGGAGCTGTTTTTT
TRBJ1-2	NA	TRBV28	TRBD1	CASTTDRGQINGYTF	TGTGCCAGCACCACGGACAGGGGGCAAATTAATGGCTACACCTTC
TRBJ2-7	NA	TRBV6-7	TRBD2	CASSLFGGSYEQYF	TGTGCCAGCAGTCTTTTCGGGGGGTCCTACGAGCAGTACTTC
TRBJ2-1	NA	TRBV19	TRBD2	CASRVGLAVREEQFF	TGTGCCAGTAGGGTGGGACTAGCGGTGCGGGAGGAGCAGTTCTTC
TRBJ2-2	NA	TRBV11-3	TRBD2	CASSSSRVSGDTYTGELFF	TGTGCCAGCAGCTCATCGCGGGTTAGCGGGGATACTTACACCGGGGAGCTGTTTTTT
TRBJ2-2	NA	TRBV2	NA	CASSFRGRDTGELFF	TGTGCCAGCAGTTTCAGGGGTCGAGACACCGGGGAGCTGTTTTTT
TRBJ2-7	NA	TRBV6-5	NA	CASARSSSYEQYF	TGTGCCAGCGCAAGATCTAGCTCCTACGAGCAGTACTTC
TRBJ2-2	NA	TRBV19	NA	CASSIVQGANTGELFF	TGTGCCAGTAGTATAGTCCAGGGCGCGAACACCGGGGAGCTGTTTTTT
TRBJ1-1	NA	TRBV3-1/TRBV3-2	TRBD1	CASSQGRGTNTEAFF	TGTGCCAGCAGCCAGGGCAGGGGGACCAACACTGAAGCTTTCTTT
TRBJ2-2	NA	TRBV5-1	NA	CASSWTASGELFF	TGCGCCAGCAGCTGGACAGCCTCCGGGGAGCTGTTTTTT
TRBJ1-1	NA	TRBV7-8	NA	CASSLGQSTEAFF	TGTGCCAGCAGCTTAGGACAGAGCACTGAAGCTTTCTTT
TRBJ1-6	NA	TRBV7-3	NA	CASASKGDYNSPLHF	TGTGCCAGCGCCTCGAAAGGAGATTATAATTCACCCCTCCACTTT
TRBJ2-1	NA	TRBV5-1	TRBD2	CASSLAASGFSSYNEQFF	TGCGCCAGCAGCTTGGCGGCTAGCGGGTTCAGCTCCTACAATGAGCAGTTCTTC
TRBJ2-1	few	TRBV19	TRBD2	CASSIATSGAYNEQFF	TGTGCCAGTAGTATAGCGACTAGCGGAGCCTACAATGAGCAGTTCTTC
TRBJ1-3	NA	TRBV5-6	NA	CASSQGSGNTIYF	TGTGCCAGCAGCCAGGGATCTGGAAACACCATATATTTT
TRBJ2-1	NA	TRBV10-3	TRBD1	CAISESRTGGYNEQFF	TGTGCCATCAGTGAGTCTAGGACAGGGGGATACAATGAGCAGTTCTTC
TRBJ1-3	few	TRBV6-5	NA	CASLRGGNTIYF	TGTGCCAGCCTCAGGGGTGGAAACACCATATATTTT
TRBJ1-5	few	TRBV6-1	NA	CASSEVSGDQPQHF	TGTGCCAGCAGTGAAGTATCGGGGGATCAGCCCCAGCATTTT
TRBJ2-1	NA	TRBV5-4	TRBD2	CASSPVLAGYYNEQFF	TGTGCCAGCAGCCCCGTACTAGCGGGCTACTACAATGAGCAGTTCTTC
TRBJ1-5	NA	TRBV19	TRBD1	CASSGGGQGLQPQHF	TGTGCCAGTAGTGGTGGGGGACAGGGCTTACAGCCCCAGCATTTT
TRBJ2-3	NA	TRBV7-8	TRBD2	CASSLGTSGSTDTQYF	TGTGCCAGCAGCTTAGGGACTAGCGGGAGCACAGATACGCAGTATTTT
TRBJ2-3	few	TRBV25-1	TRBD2	CASSTSSGGLTDTQYF	TGTGCCAGCAGTACCTCTAGCGGGGGCCTCACAGATACGCAGTATTTT
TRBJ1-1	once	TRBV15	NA	CATSRDIRDEAFF	TGTGCCACCAGCAGGGACATAAGGGATGAAGCTTTCTTT
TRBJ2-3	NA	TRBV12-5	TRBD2	CASGPGLAGGADTQYF	TGTGCTAGTGGTCCCGGACTAGCGGGAGGGGCAGATACGCAGTATTTT
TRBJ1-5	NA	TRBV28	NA	CARAGGAEGNQPQHF	TGTGCCAGGGCGGGGGGGGCCGAAGGCAATCAGCCCCAGCATTTT
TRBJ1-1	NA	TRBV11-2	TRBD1	CASSSRDRGRNTEAFF	TGTGCCAGCAGCAGTAGGGACAGGGGGCGGAACACTGAAGCTTTCTTT
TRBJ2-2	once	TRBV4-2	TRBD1	CASSRGISRGQGGELFF	TGTGCCAGCAGCCGCGGGATAAGCAGGGGGCAAGGCGGGGAGCTGTTTTTT
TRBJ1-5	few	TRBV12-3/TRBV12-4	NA	CASSLQTNQPQHF	TGTGCCAGCAGTTTACAGACTAATCAGCCCCAGCATTTT
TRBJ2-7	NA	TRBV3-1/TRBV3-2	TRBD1	CASSPSSDRGYEQYF	TGTGCCAGCAGCCCCTCCTCAGACAGGGGCTACGAGCAGTACTTC
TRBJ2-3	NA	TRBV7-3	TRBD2	CASSLTSGTDTQYF	TGTGCCAGCAGCTTGACTAGCGGGACAGATACGCAGTATTTT
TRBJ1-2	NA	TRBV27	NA	CASSLRLGNANYGYTF	TGTGCCAGCAGTTTAAGGTTGGGCAACGCTAACTATGGCTACACCTTC
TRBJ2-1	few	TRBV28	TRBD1	CASSTSGQGYNEQFF	TGTGCCAGCAGTACCTCGGGACAGGGGTACAATGAGCAGTTCTTC
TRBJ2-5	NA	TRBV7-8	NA	CASSFNSQETQYF	TGTGCCAGCAGCTTTAACAGCCAAGAGACCCAGTACTTC